The clone carrying this TCR beta chain was seen a single time. The target antigen is unknown. This table comes from immunoSEQ multiplex PCR, and its TCRdb copy is limited to in-frame clones, with some not included. The sample shows more than 120,000 clones, approximately 89% of them seen only once. The sample originates from a study of T cell responses to AZD1222 COVID-19 vaccine. Overall study results and limits: Among AZD1222 vaccinees, only five or six were seropositive at baseline.

Germline-derived CDR1 and CDR2 are LGHDT and YNNKEL (reference sequence). V dropped 1 base and J dropped 7; count of bases not matched to a gene: 13. The CDR3 sequence is 18 residues long. Analyses pooled second doses at about 4 or about 12 weeks. This specimen was peripheral blood, taken 28 days after the second AZD1222 dose. J is TRBJ2-1 and V is TRBV3-1 (or the pseudogene TRBV3-2), with 10 bases fitting TRBD2. The receptor was isolated from an adult who received the AZD1222 COVID-19 vaccine. CDR3 region: CASSQASILAGERNEQFF. DNA of the CDR3: TGTGCCAGCAGCCAAGCTTCGATTCTAGCGGGAGAAAGGAATGAGCAGTTCTTC.